Shown below are 19 T cell receptor beta chains from a single sample sequenced in a study of cytomegalovirus exposure and HLA in healthy donors. In the PCR, 60 Vbeta and 13 Jbeta primers were used. TCRdb's table, derived via immunoSEQ multiplex PCR, lists solely in-frame clones and lacks some. The table records a few hundred thousand clones, around 81% of them present only once. Sequencing was done on a sample of PBMCs. These receptors were taken from a woman in her sixties in good health and CMV-seropositive.

This sequence joins TRBV6-1 and TRBJ1-5, with D perhaps matching TRBD1 (5 bases). Germline V gene lookup returns CDR1 MNHNS and CDR2 SASEGT. The CDR3 runs 14 residues. Trimming took 4 bases from V and 8 from J, leaving 15 bases between them. CDR3 protein: CASSAGLVMEPQHF. CDR3 bases: TGTGCCAGCAGTGCAGGGTTGGTAATGGAGCCCCAGCATTTT.

The chain is built from TRBV9 and TRBJ2-2; 8 bases are a match to TRBD1. V trimming: 3 bases; J trimming: 6 bases; junction bases outside the gene matches: 7. Germline V gene sequence: CDR1 SGDLS, CDR2 YYNGEE. The CDR3 has 15 residues. CDR3 sequence reads: CASSDWTGLSGELFF. In nucleotides, the CDR3 is TGTGCCAGCAGCGACTGGACAGGGTTGTCCGGGGAGCTGTTTTTT.

This clone was counted ten times or more. The V gene is TRBV25-1, the J gene TRBJ1-5; 9 positions match TRBD1. The CDR3 covers 15 residues. Germline V gives CDR1 MGHDK, CDR2 SYGVNS. Trimming took 6 bases from V and 4 from J; bases not matched to a gene: 7. CDR3 sequence: CASRPGQGGNQPQHF. The CDR3, as DNA: TGTGCCAGCAGGCCGGGACAGGGAGGGAATCAGCCCCAGCATTTT.

The V gene is TRBV28, the J gene TRBJ2-6; 8 positions match TRBD1. The CDR3 length is 18 residues. Germline CDR1 MDHEN, CDR2 SYDVKM. V was pared by 6 bases and J by 0 bases, with 10 bases of the junction left unmatched. The CDR3 sequence is CASSPWTGISSGANVLTF. CDR3 coding DNA: TGTGCCAGCAGCCCATGGACAGGGATAAGCTCTGGGGCCAACGTCCTGACTTTC.

A word on this clone: Other nucleotide sequences from this sample produce the same CDR3. The chain links TRBV10-2 to TRBJ1-5; D gene ambiguous. Trimming cost V 2 bases and J 3 bases, with 11 bases left between them. The germline V gene has CDR1 WSHSY and CDR2 SAAADI. This CDR3 is 15 amino acids long. CDR3 in DNA: TGCGCCAGCAGTGAGGGAGGGAGCCTCAATCAGCCCCAGCATTTT. Residues: CASSEGGSLNQPQHF.

J is TRBJ2-3 and V is TRBV6-1; D is unresolved. The CDR3 has 14 amino acids. Trimming shortened V by 3 bases and J by 2 bases, and 9 bases separated the two germline ends. CDR1 is MNHNS, CDR2 SASEGT, per germline. DNA of the CDR3: TGTGCCAGCAGTGATCGCGGTATCACAGATACGCAGTATTTT. Its protein product is CASSDRGITDTQYF.

The chain links TRBV11-2 to TRBJ2-2; 7 bases map to TRBD1. CDR3 size: 16 residues. Unmatched junction bases numbered 11, after V lost 5 bases and J lost 5 bases. Germline assignment: CDR1 SGHAT and CDR2 FQNNGV. The CDR3 sequence is CASSLRTGGRTGELFF. The CDR3 nucleotides read TGTGCCAGCAGCCTCCGGACAGGCGGTAGAACCGGGGAGCTGTTTTTT.

The gene calls are TRBV5-1 and TRBJ2-3, with 7 bases that match TRBD2. Germline V gene lookup returns CDR1 SGHRS and CDR2 YFSETQ. The J segment lost 6 bases and the V segment lost 4 bases, leaving 8 bases of the junction unmatched. This CDR3 comprises 14 residues. The CDR3 DNA is TGCGCCAGCAGCAGTGGGAGGGCCGGGGATACGCAGTATTTT. It is translated as CASSSGRAGDTQYF.

The chain couples TRBV7-3 to TRBJ2-2, with TRBD2 identical over 14 bases. Germline loops: CDR1 SGHTA, CDR2 FQGTGA. The CDR3 sequence is 18 residues long. V trimming: 4 bases; J trimming: 4 bases; junction bases outside the gene matches: 8. CDR3 in amino acids: CASSSSGTSGRSTGELFF. The CDR3 DNA reads TGTGCCAGCAGCTCCTCCGGGACTAGCGGGAGATCCACCGGGGAGCTGTTTTTT. Complete variable domain (other parts from reference TRBV7-3 and TRBJ2-2): GAGVSQTPSNKVTEKGKYVELRCDPISGHTALYWYRQSLGQGPEFLIYFQGTGAADDSGLPNDRFFAVRPEGSVSTLKIQRTERGDSAVYLCASSSSGTSGRSTGELFFGEGSRLTVL.

As regards this clone: Compared with germline, one end of the junction differs, possibly owing to a read error. This chain connects TRBV7-9 to TRBJ2-7, with D possibly TRBD2 on 5 matching bases. The length of the CDR3 is 14 residues. CDR1 and CDR2 (germline): SEHNR, FQNEAQ (reference sequence). The CDR3 nucleotides read TGTTCCAGCAGCGGCCTATGGGCCTCCTACGAGCAGTACTTC. This translates into CSSSGLWASYEQYF.

The V gene is TRBV7-2, the J gene TRBJ1-5, with 7 bases that match TRBD1. Germline CDR1 and CDR2: SGHTA and FQGNSA. CDR3 size: 16 residues. With 2 bases clipped from V and 7 bases from J, the junction kept 11 bases outside the gene matches. The CDR3 nucleotides are TGTGCCAGCAGCTTACTGACAGGGTCGGTAGGGCAGCCCCAGCATTTT. Encoded protein: CASSLLTGSVGQPQHF.

This chain joins TRBV5-1 and TRBJ2-2; 8 positions match TRBD2. With 5 bases clipped from V and 2 bases from J, the junction kept 8 bases outside the gene matches. The CDR3 extends over 16 amino acids. Looked up from germline, CDR1 is SGHRS and CDR2 is YFSETQ. This CDR3 is CASSRREGFNTGELFF. DNA for the CDR3: TGCGCCAGCAGTAGACGGGAGGGTTTTAACACCGGGGAGCTGTTTTTT.

The V and J genes are TRBV28 and TRBJ1-5, with 8 bases fitting TRBD1. Per the germline V gene, CDR1 is MDHEN and CDR2 is SYDVKM. There are 15 residues in the CDR3. V shed 6 bases, J shed 6 bases, and the junction held 10 bases outside the gene matches. The CDR3 DNA reads TGTGCCAGCAGCCCTATGGACAGGGTAAGTCAGCCCCAGCATTTT. Protein: CASSPMDRVSQPQHF.

The gene calls are TRBV19 and TRBJ1-1; TRBD1 might be the D (6 bases). The CDR3 consists of 14 residues. Germline V gene sequence: CDR1 LNHDA, CDR2 SQIVND (reference sequence). Trimming shortened V by 6 bases and J by 4 bases, and 15 bases separated the two germline ends. The CDR3: CASREWGHGTEAFF. CDR3 sequence (DNA): TGTGCCAGTAGGGAGTGGGGGCATGGCACTGAAGCTTTCTTT.

The chain links TRBV19 to TRBJ2-1; the match to TRBD2 covers 7 bases. CDR1 and CDR2 (germline): LNHDA, SQIVND (reference sequence). Unmatched junction bases numbered 12, after V lost 8 bases and J lost 8 bases. This CDR3 contains 14 residues. The DNA for the CDR3 is TGTGCCAGTGGCGGGACTACAGGTTTGCATGAGCAGTTCTTC. Its translation is CASGGTTGLHEQFF.

This clone was picked up one time. This chain connects TRBV5-1 to TRBJ2-5, with D perhaps TRBD1 (6 bases). V was trimmed by 0 bases and J by 4 bases, leaving 10 bases between them. This CDR3 is 14 amino acids long. Germline-derived CDR1 and CDR2 are SGHRS and YFSETQ. The CDR3: CASSLVQGRETQYF. The CDR3 DNA reads TGCGCCAGCAGCTTGGTTCAGGGGCGAGAGACCCAGTACTTC.

The chain combines TRBV5-1 with TRBJ2-5, with 9 bases fitting TRBD1. Trimming took 5 bases from V and 4 from J; bases not matched to a gene: 12. Germline-derived CDR1 and CDR2 are SGHRS and YFSETQ. There are 16 residues in the CDR3. CDR3 nucleotides: TGCGCCAGCAGTCGGAGAGGGGACAGGGAGGCAGAGACCCAGTACTTC. It yields the protein CASSRRGDREAETQYF. Drawing the rest from reference TRBV5-1 and TRBJ2-5, the complete variable domain is KAGVTQTPRYLIKTRGQQVTLSCSPISGHRSVSWYQQTPGQGLQFLFEYFSETQRNKGNFPGRFSGRQFSNSRSEMNVSTLELGDSALYLCASSRRGDREAETQYFGPGTRLLVL.

V and J are TRBV5-1 and TRBJ2-5; 7 bases line up with TRBD1. J lost 1 base, V lost 3 bases, and 3 bases had no gene match. From germline, CDR1 is SGHRS and CDR2 YFSETQ. CDR3 length: 14 residues. CDR3 DNA sequence: TGCGCCAGCAGCTGGGGACAGACCCAAGAGACCCAGTACTTC. It is translated as CASSWGQTQETQYF. The full variable domain, rest sourced from reference TRBV5-1 and TRBJ2-5, is KAGVTQTPRYLIKTRGQQVTLSCSPISGHRSVSWYQQTPGQGLQFLFEYFSETQRNKGNFPGRFSGRQFSNSRSEMNVSTLELGDSALYLCASSWGQTQETQYFGPGTRLLVL.

The rearrangement links TRBV5-1 to TRBJ1-5; TRBD1 might be the D (5 bases). Per the germline V gene, CDR1 is SGHRS and CDR2 is YFSETQ. This CDR3 spans 15 amino acids. Deletions cut 4 bases from V and 0 bases from J, with 11 bases between. CDR3 residues: CASSPGDYSNQPQHF. The DNA for the CDR3 is TGCGCCAGCAGCCCCGGGGACTATAGCAATCAGCCCCAGCATTTT. Full variable domain (rest looked up from reference TRBV5-1 and TRBJ1-5): KAGVTQTPRYLIKTRGQQVTLSCSPISGHRSVSWYQQTPGQGLQFLFEYFSETQRNKGNFPGRFSGRQFSNSRSEMNVSTLELGDSALYLCASSPGDYSNQPQHFGDGTRLSIL.